The 31 T cell receptor beta chains below were found in one sample sequenced in a study of HIV-infected patients and healthy controls. TCRdb reprocessed the 5' RACE reads with MiXCR, giving one entry per CDR3 protein. The sample lists some 67,000 distinct CDR3 sequences; about 15% were seen once. What was sequenced was CD4+ T cells from blood. Receptor source: a human donor in good health.

This clonotype occurred many times. This chain uses TRBV14 with TRBJ1-2; D uncertain. Per the germline V gene, CDR1 is SGHDN and CDR2 is FVKESK. This CDR3 contains 17 residues. V dropped 0 bases and J dropped 5 bases, with 19 bases sitting between them. This chain's CDR3 is CASSQELLANSPYGYTF. The CDR3 DNA reads as TGTGCCAGCAGCCAAGAACTTTTGGCAAACTCGCCTTATGGCTACACCTTC.

This clonotype has a count of ten or more. The chain combines TRBV7-9 with TRBJ2-1; 9 positions match TRBD1. CDR1 is SEHNR, CDR2 FQNEAQ, per germline (reference sequence). The ends lost 5 bases at V and 8 bases at J; junction bases unmatched: 13. The CDR3 is 16 amino acids. The CDR3 nucleotides are TGTGCCAGCAGCCGCGTCCCGGGACAGGGATTTGATGAGCAGTTCTTC. Translating gives CASSRVPGQGFDEQFF.

This clonotype has more than one count but fewer than ten. The chain has TRBV18 and TRBJ2-7; no definite D call. The V gene's germline CDR1 is KGHSH and CDR2 LQKENI. CDR3 length: 13 amino acids. The germline V and J ends were trimmed by 1 base and 5 bases, with 9 bases remaining between them. The CDR3 DNA follows: TGTGCCAGCTCACCACGTTTGACGGACGAGCAGTACTTC. The encoded protein is CASSPRLTDEQYF.

This clonotype was recorded at least ten times. The chain is built from TRBV5-8 and TRBJ2-3; maybe TRBD2 (6 bases). The CDR3 has 15 amino acids. Trimming shortened V by 4 bases and J by 0 bases, and 12 bases separated the two germline ends. Per the germline V gene, CDR1 is SGHTS and CDR2 is YDEGEE. The CDR3 nucleotides read TGTGCCAGCAGCCGCGGGACTCAAAGCACAGATACGCAGTATTTT. Its translation is CASSRGTQSTDTQYF.

This clonotype was seen repeatedly, ten times or more. V and J are TRBV29-1 and TRBJ2-2; 9 positions match TRBD1. Losses at the gene ends were 5 bases for V and 4 bases for J; bases not matched to a gene: 11. The CDR3 is 16 amino acids. The germline V gene encodes CDR1 SQVTM and CDR2 ANQGSEA. CDR3 residues: CSVPTQGADSTGELFF. The DNA for the CDR3 is TGCAGCGTTCCCACACAGGGGGCAGATAGCACCGGGGAGCTGTTTTTT.

In its sample, this clonotype was seen many times. The chain combines TRBV29-1 with TRBJ2-1; D is uncertain. Trimming cost V 4 bases and J 0 bases, with 10 bases left between them. CDR3 size: 14 residues. The V gene's germline CDR1 is SQVTM and CDR2 ANQGSEA. The CDR3 bases are TGCAGCGTTGCCCCACCTAGCTCCTACAATGAGCAGTTCTTC. Translated: CSVAPPSSYNEQFF.

V gene TRBV6-2 or TRBV6-3 combines with J gene TRBJ2-3; 7 positions agree with TRBD2. The CDR3 sequence is 16 residues long. V trimming: 2 bases; J trimming: 5 bases; junction bases outside the gene matches: 10. The germline V gene has CDR1 MNHEY and CDR2 SVGEGT. The CDR3 spells CASSYVASGALDTQYF. CDR3 DNA sequence: TGTGCCAGCAGTTACGTGGCTAGCGGAGCCCTAGATACGCAGTATTTT.

This clonotype was detected ten times or more. The chain couples TRBV3-1 to TRBJ2-6; no clear D gene. Trimming shortened V by 6 bases and J by 4 bases, and 10 bases separated the two germline ends. The CDR3 has 14 residues. The germline gives CDR1 LGHDT, CDR2 YNNKEL (reference sequence). Here the CDR3 reads CASSSAWGANVLTF. The CDR3 DNA reads TGTGCCAGCAGTTCCGCTTGGGGGGCCAACGTCCTGACTTTC.

This sequence joins TRBV6-5 and TRBJ2-2; D is unclear. Germline V gene data show CDR1 as MNHEY and CDR2 as SVGAGI. The CDR3 has 11 residues. Trimming stripped 2 bases from V and 7 bases from J, with 2 bases between. DNA for the CDR3: TGTGCCAGCAGTTACATCGGGGAGCTGTTTTTT. Encoded protein: CASSYIGELFF.

The chain combines TRBV24-1 with TRBJ2-5; 10 bases are shared with TRBD2. The V and J ends lost 5 bases and 2 bases, in that order; junction bases with no gene match: 4. The CDR3 is made up of 15 amino acids. The V gene's germline CDR1 is KGHDR and CDR2 SFDVKD. CDR3 amino acids: CATSAGAGGQETQYF. For the CDR3, the DNA is TGTGCCACCAGTGCGGGAGCGGGAGGGCAAGAGACCCAGTACTTC.

V gene TRBV12-3 or TRBV12-4 combines with J gene TRBJ1-1; D gene ambiguous. This CDR3 spans 12 amino acids. Trimming took 5 bases from V and 8 from J, leaving 12 bases between them. CDR3 residues: CASSPRRSEAFF. CDR3 nucleotides: TGTGCCAGCAGTCCCCGACGTTCAGAAGCTTTCTTT.

Many counts were recorded for this clonotype. V gene TRBV11-2 combines with J gene TRBJ2-5; no reliable D call. This CDR3 has 11 amino acids. The germline V and J ends were trimmed by 5 bases and 1 base, with 2 bases remaining between them. Germline CDR1 is SGHAT and CDR2 is FQNNGV. The CDR3 loop is CASSAQETQYF. For the CDR3, the DNA is TGTGCCAGCAGCGCCCAAGAGACCCAGTACTTC.

V and J are TRBV11-2 and TRBJ2-2; TRBD2 might be the D (6 bases). The germline V gene has CDR1 SGHAT and CDR2 FQNNGV. The CDR3 runs to 15 residues. Trimming pared 2 bases from V and 9 bases from J, leaving 16 bases between. The CDR3 DNA reads TGTGCCAGCAGCTTAATTTCCGGGAGCCTCAGGGAGCTGTTTTTT. Protein sequence: CASSLISGSLRELFF. The full variable domain, in which reference TRBV11-2 and TRBJ2-2 provide the parts outside the CDR3, is EAGVAQSPRYKIIEKRQSVAFWCNPISGHATLYWYQQILGQGPKLLIQFQNNGVVDDSQLPKDRFSAERLKGVDSTLKIQPAKLEDSAVYLCASSLISGSLRELFFGEGSRLTVL.

The J gene is TRBJ1-1, the V gene TRBV20-1; weak D call: TRBD1 (5 bases). CDR3 length: 15 amino acids. The germline gives CDR1 DFQATT, CDR2 SNEGSKA (reference sequence). V shed 5 bases and J shed 3 bases, with 19 bases lying between them. The CDR3 region is CSASKGRQGHTEAFF. The CDR3 DNA is TGCAGTGCTTCGAAGGGTAGGCAGGGCCACACTGAAGCTTTCTTT.

This chain connects TRBV5-1 to TRBJ2-3; D is uncertain. Germline lookup yields CDR1 SGHRS and CDR2 YFSETQ. The CDR3 has 15 residues. Trimming removed 4 bases at V and 0 bases at J, with 12 bases between. The CDR3, as DNA: TGCGCCAGCAGCCGTTTTGTGGGAAGCACAGATACGCAGTATTTT. Encoded protein: CASSRFVGSTDTQYF.

This clonotype was counted between two and nine times. This rearrangement joins TRBV20-1 to TRBJ1-2, with D unclear. V was pared by 5 bases and J by 4 bases, with 8 bases between. The CDR3 length is 11 residues. Germline CDR1 is DFQATT and CDR2 is SNEGSKA (reference sequence). The CDR3 DNA reads as TGCAGTGCTCCCGGCAGCTATGGCTACACCTTC. This codes for CSAPGSYGYTF.

This clonotype was found a few times. The chain carries TRBV7-2 and TRBJ2-6, with D tentatively TRBD1 (5 bases). Germline loops: CDR1 SGHTA, CDR2 FQGNSA. The CDR3 has 15 residues. The V and J ends lost 4 bases and 2 bases respectively, with 9 bases between them. The CDR3 DNA is TGTGCCAGCAGCTGGCAGGGAACTGGGGCCAACGTCCTGACTTTC. Its translation: CASSWQGTGANVLTF.

In DNA form, the CDR3 reads TGTGCCAGCAGCTTTAGCGGGGTTCTATTCACAGATACGCAGTATTTT. It yields the protein CASSFSGVLFTDTQYF. This chain connects TRBV7-2 to TRBJ2-3; 8 bases are a match to TRBD2. Germline CDR1 reads SGHTA; CDR2 reads FQGNSA. The CDR3 is 16 residues long. The V and J ends lost 3 bases and 2 bases, in that order; junction bases with no gene match: 7.

This clonotype appeared many times. The V call is TRBV20-1, the J call TRBJ2-7, with 12 bases aligning to TRBD2. CDR3 length: 17 residues. Per the germline V gene, CDR1 is DFQATT and CDR2 is SNEGSKA (reference sequence). V lost 2 bases, J lost 1 base, and 9 bases stayed unmatched. In nucleotides, the CDR3 is TGCAGTGCTAGACTGCGACCGGGACTAGCGGGTTCCTACGAGCAGTACTTC. As protein: CSARLRPGLAGSYEQYF.

The genes are TRBV12-3 or TRBV12-4 and TRBJ2-1; D is unresolved. The CDR3 spans 12 residues. V shed 4 bases and J shed 4 bases, with 5 bases lying between them. CDR3 residues: CASSSRYNEQFF. The DNA of the CDR3 is TGTGCCAGCAGTTCCAGATACAATGAGCAGTTCTTC.

The chain combines TRBV29-1 with TRBJ2-7, with 9 bases identical to TRBD1. The CDR3 contains 15 residues. Germline values: CDR1 SQVTM, CDR2 ANQGSEA. V trimming: 0 bases; J trimming: 4 bases; junction bases outside the gene matches: 7. This chain's CDR3 is CSVEDPMTGGYEQYF. CDR3 DNA: TGCAGCGTTGAAGATCCGATGACAGGGGGATACGAGCAGTACTTC.

This clonotype has just a few counts. The CDR3 is CASSLPGSMNTEAFF. CDR3 nucleotide sequence: TGTGCCAGCAGTCTCCCGGGGAGCATGAACACTGAAGCTTTCTTT. This chain connects TRBV28 to TRBJ1-1; no firm D call. V was shortened by 5 bases and J by 0 bases, with 13 bases between the two germline ends. CDR1 and CDR2 from the germline V gene are MDHEN and SYDVKM. The CDR3 extends over 15 amino acids.

In its sample, this clonotype was seen a few times. The chain couples TRBV6-5 to TRBJ2-1; 8 nucleotides line up with TRBD1. Trimming at V came to 6 bases and at J to 7 bases, leaving 11 bases not matched to a gene. Germline V CDR1 and CDR2: MNHEY, SVGAGI. The CDR3 loop spans 15 amino acids. The CDR3 spells CASSTDRARGNEQFF. The CDR3 nucleotides read TGTGCCAGCAGCACGGACAGGGCAAGGGGGAATGAGCAGTTCTTC.

This clonotype was detected a few times. This chain connects TRBV2 to TRBJ2-3, with unresolved D. This CDR3 region has 13 residues. V was pared by 4 bases and J by 3 bases, with 8 bases between. Germline assignment: CDR1 SNHLY and CDR2 FYNNEI. CDR3 nucleotide sequence: TGTGCCAGCAGTGGACTGGAAACAGATACGCAGTATTTT. It specifies CASSGLETDTQYF.

By sample share, this clonotype is medium-sized (0.01 to 0.1%). The rearrangement joins TRBV28 to TRBJ2-5, with D unclear. The germline CDR1 and CDR2 sequences are MDHEN and SYDVKM. This CDR3 is 13 amino acids long. Trimming shortened V by 3 bases and J by 5 bases, and 10 bases separated the two germline ends. The CDR3 DNA sequence: TGTGCCAGCAGTTTTGGGTCCGGGGAGACCCAGTACTTC. It is translated as CASSFGSGETQYF.

The chain employs TRBV6-5 and TRBJ2-5, with D perhaps matching TRBD1 (6 bases). The CDR3 has 13 amino acids. Germline assignment: CDR1 MNHEY and CDR2 SVGAGI. V shed 5 bases and J shed 7 bases, with 14 bases lying between them. DNA for the CDR3: TGTGCCAGCAGTCCCAGGGGTTTATGGACCCAGTACTTC. Translation gives CASSPRGLWTQYF.

In its sample, this clonotype was seen many times. This chain joins TRBV20-1 and TRBJ1-2; D remains ambiguous. CDR1 and CDR2 (germline): DFQATT, SNEGSKA (reference sequence). Trimming left V 7 bases short and J 4 bases short, with 10 bases between. CDR3 length equals 11 residues. The CDR3 sequence: CSGITAYGYTF. The CDR3 nucleotides are TGCAGTGGGATAACAGCCTATGGCTACACCTTC.

In this sample, this clonotype turned up a few times. Written as DNA, the CDR3 is TGTGCCAGCAGCCATACCGGGACTAGAAAGGGCTCCTACAATGAGCAGTTCTTC. This translates into CASSHTGTRKGSYNEQFF. The chain joins TRBV7-2 to TRBJ2-1, with 8 bases aligning to TRBD2. With 5 bases clipped from V and 0 bases from J, the junction kept 12 bases outside the gene matches. Germline V CDR1 and CDR2: SGHTA, FQGNSA. This CDR3 contains 18 residues.

This clonotype was recorded a few times. The genes are TRBV18 and TRBJ1-2, with D possibly being TRBD1 (5 bases). The germline CDR1 and CDR2 sequences are KGHSH and LQKENI. This CDR3 spans 17 amino acids. V was shortened by 2 bases and J by 3 bases, with 19 bases between the two germline ends. Here the CDR3 reads CASSPTSVRQGDYGYTF. The CDR3 DNA follows: TGTGCCAGCTCACCAACCTCCGTACGGCAGGGTGACTATGGCTACACCTTC.

This clonotype was seen more than once but under ten times. The chain employs TRBV18 and TRBJ2-3; D is possibly TRBD1 (5 bases). Germline CDR1 and CDR2: KGHSH and LQKENI. The length of the CDR3 is 14 residues. The V end was cut by 4 bases, the J end by 0 bases, with 8 bases between. The CDR3 DNA reads as TGTGCCAGCTCACGGACACAAAGCACAGATACGCAGTATTTT. The encoded protein is CASSRTQSTDTQYF.

The chain is built from TRBV27 and TRBJ2-2, with D possibly being TRBD1 (6 bases). V lost 5 bases and J 7 bases, leaving 23 bases between the germline ends. CDR3 length: 17 residues. Germline V gene sequence: CDR1 MNHEY, CDR2 SMNVEV (reference sequence). The CDR3 region has the DNA TGTGCCAGCAGTCGGCAGCCGGGACATTCGGGTCACGGGGAGCTGTTTTTT. Translation gives CASSRQPGHSGHGELFF.